The 7 T cell receptor beta chains listed next were all sequenced from one sample in a study of CD8 T cells in Susac syndrome. An amount of RNA that ranged from roughly 0.45 to 1 ug was reverse transcribed with random hexamers. TCRdb called the immunoSEQ multiplex PCR reads again in MiXCR, with one record for every CDR3 protein. The sample lists some 120,000 distinct CDR3 sequences; approximately 91% were seen once. The sequencing sample was made of CD4+ T cells from PBMCs. These receptors all stem from a human donor in good health.

A single count supports this clonotype. This chain uses TRBV5-1 with TRBJ1-1; no reliable D call. The germline CDR1 and CDR2 sequences are SGHRS and YFSETQ. This CDR3 region has 14 residues. V lost 1 base to trimming and J lost 0 bases, with 7 bases between them. The CDR3 spells CASSLSALNTEAFF. The DNA of the CDR3 is TGCGCCAGCAGCTTGTCCGCCTTGAACACTGAAGCTTTCTTT.

The chain joins TRBV10-3 to TRBJ2-7, with 10 bases identical to TRBD2. V gave up 2 bases and J gave up 2 bases; unmatched junction bases: 3. Germline CDR1 reads ENHRY; CDR2 reads SYGVKD. The CDR3 is 15 amino acids. The CDR3 region has the DNA TGTGCCATCAGTGAGACCCTAGCGGGAGCCTACGAGCAGTACTTC. Amino acids: CAISETLAGAYEQYF.

To note about this clonotype: Germline and junction disagree at one end, which may indicate a read error. J is TRBJ2-7 and V is TRBV6-4, with D possibly being TRBD1 (5 bases). The germline gives CDR1 MRHNA, CDR2 SNTAGT. The CDR3 length is 15 residues. In DNA form, the CDR3 reads TGTGCCAGCAGTGGGACAATATCAGCCTCCCACGAGCAGTACTTC. Translating it yields CASSGTISASHEQYF.

The rearrangement joins TRBV5-1 to TRBJ1-5, with no clear D. CDR1 is SGHRS, CDR2 YFSETQ, per germline. There are 13 residues in the CDR3. The germline V and J ends were trimmed by 2 bases and 3 bases, with 6 bases remaining between them. CDR3 amino acids: CASSFDINQPQHF. The CDR3 nucleotides read TGCGCCAGCAGCTTTGACATCAATCAGCCCCAGCATTTT. Supplemented by reference TRBV5-1 and TRBJ1-5, the full variable domain reads KAGVTQTPRYLIKTRGQQVTLSCSPISGHRSVSWYQQTPGQGLQFLFEYFSETQRNKGNFPGRFSGRQFSNSRSEMNVSTLELGDSALYLCASSFDINQPQHFGDGTRLSIL.

This sequence joins TRBV3-1 and TRBJ2-1; 7 bases agree with TRBD2. This CDR3 is built from 18 residues. Germline CDR1 LGHDT, CDR2 YNNKEL (reference sequence). V dropped 2 bases and J dropped 1; count of bases not matched to a gene: 11. CDR3 region: CASSQLITRLASYNEQFF. CDR3 coding DNA: TGTGCCAGCAGCCAACTGATTACGAGACTAGCTTCCTACAATGAGCAGTTCTTC.

This chain uses TRBV9 with TRBJ1-5; D remains unclear. Deletions cut 0 bases from V and 0 bases from J, with 7 bases between. This CDR3 is 15 amino acids long. The germline CDR1 and CDR2 sequences are SGDLS and YYNGEE. CDR3 in DNA: TGTGCCAGCAGCGTAGATGGCTTTAGCAATCAGCCCCAGCATTTT. Translating gives CASSVDGFSNQPQHF. The full variable domain, in which reference TRBV9 and TRBJ1-5 provide the parts outside the CDR3, is DSGVTQTPKHLITATGQRVTLRCSPRSGDLSVYWYQQSLDQGLQFLIQYYNGEERAKGNILERFSAQQFPDLHSELNLSSLELGDSALYFCASSVDGFSNQPQHFGDGTRLSIL.

This clonotype has only one observation. V usage is TRBV6-2 or TRBV6-3 and J usage is TRBJ1-5; D possibly corresponds to TRBD1 (6 bases). The CDR3 has 16 amino acids. CDR1 is MNHEY, CDR2 SVGEGT, per germline. Between the trimmed V and J ends, which lost 4 bases and 7 bases, there was a span of 20 bases. The CDR3 bases are TGTGCCAGCAGTTCCACACGGGAAACAGGGCTCCAGCCCCAGCATTTT. Protein product: CASSSTRETGLQPQHF.